The 6 T cell receptor beta chains below all came from one sample that was sequenced in a study of blood T cell repertoires in COVID-19. This table comes from immunoSEQ multiplex PCR, and its TCRdb copy is limited to in-frame clones, with some not included. The table records about 320,000 clones, around 82% of them present only once. Sequencing was performed on peripheral blood. The receptor source for this set is a woman between 45 and 65 years old with acute or convalescent COVID-19.

The chain has TRBV5-6 and TRBJ2-7, with 10 bases matching TRBD1. V was pared by 5 bases and J by 3 bases, with 14 bases of the junction left unmatched. CDR1 is SGHDT, CDR2 YYEEEE, per germline. The CDR3 is made up of 17 amino acids. The CDR3 loop is CASSFMTYGQGDYEQYF. In nucleotides, the CDR3 is TGTGCCAGCAGTTTCATGACCTATGGACAGGGGGACTACGAGCAGTACTTC.

The rearrangement links TRBV18 to TRBJ1-2; D remains unclear. The germline V and J ends were trimmed by 6 bases and 6 bases, with 14 bases remaining between them. CDR3 length: 13 residues. Germline CDR1 is KGHSH and CDR2 is LQKENI. CDR3 in DNA: TGTGCCAGCTCCCGCTCGAACGAGGATGGCTACACCTTC. Translation gives CASSRSNEDGYTF.

The J gene is TRBJ2-5, the V gene TRBV6-5; the D gene is possibly TRBD1 (5 bases). The CDR3 loop spans 15 amino acids. V shed 4 bases and J shed 2 bases, with 14 bases lying between them. The V gene's germline CDR1 is MNHEY and CDR2 SVGAGI. The CDR3 coding sequence is TGTGCCAGCAGTTCCCTCAGGGCGAGACAAGAGACCCAGTACTTC. It yields the protein CASSSLRARQETQYF.

This sequence joins TRBV6-1 and TRBJ1-2, with 9 nucleotides matching TRBD1. This CDR3 region has 16 residues. The junction had 14 bases not matched to a gene; V was cut back by 6 bases and J by 6 bases. CDR1 is MNHNS and CDR2 is SASEGT in the germline V gene. The CDR3 DNA reads TGTGCCAGCAGCGAATATTTCACAGGGGGCGCGAATGGCTACACCTTC. This translates into CASSEYFTGGANGYTF.

The CDR3: CASSSSRGQNSPLHF. CDR3 bases: TGTGCCAGCAGTTCCTCACGAGGGCAAAATTCACCCCTCCACTTT. The gene calls are TRBV28 and TRBJ1-6; D is unresolved. V was cut by 4 bases and J by 7 bases, with 14 bases left in between. Germline V gene data show CDR1 as MDHEN and CDR2 as SYDVKM. CDR3 size: 15 residues.

The chain uses TRBV19 and TRBJ2-5; D is unresolved. V lost 5 bases, J lost 2 bases, and 9 bases lay in between. The CDR3 is 13 amino acids. Germline CDR1 and CDR2: LNHDA and SQIVND (reference sequence). CDR3 bases: TGTGCCAGTAGTGGGCACAATCAAGAGACCCAGTACTTC. Amino acids: CASSGHNQETQYF.